What follows are 3 T cell receptor beta chains derived from one specimen sequenced in a study of spatial heterogeneity in lung cancer. The study, taken as a whole, reports: The number of expanded tumor alpha and beta chains correlated with mutation number.

The antigens these receptors bind are not known. Time point given: sample taken at primary tumor resection. TCRdb reprocessed the 5' RACE reads via MiXCR and lists one record per CDR3 protein. The data hold 4,500 to 5,000 distinct CDR3 sequences, with approximately 31% observed a single time. The sample consisted of lung tumor tissue, taken at surgery. Receptors originate from a female donor with early-stage non-small cell lung cancer.

This clonotype was seen repeatedly, ten times or more. The gene calls are TRBV28 and TRBJ2-5; 10 positions match TRBD2. CDR3 length: 16 residues. Germline V lookup: CDR1 MDHEN, CDR2 SYDVKM. After removal of 5 bases from V and 4 bases from J, the junction contained 10 bases not matched to a gene. This chain's CDR3 is CASSPQRGGLSETQYF. The CDR3 DNA follows: TGTGCCAGCAGTCCCCAGCGGGGGGGCCTGTCAGAGACCCAGTACTTC. Looking up the rest from reference TRBV28 and TRBJ2-5 gives the full variable domain: DVKVTQSSRYLVKRTGEKVFLECVQDMDHENMFWYRQDPGLGLRLIYFSYDVKMKEKGDIPEGYSVSREKKERFSLILESASTNQTSMYLCASSPQRGGLSETQYFGPGTRLLVL.

Many counts were recorded for this clonotype. The chain couples TRBV28 to TRBJ1-5; possible D gene TRBD1, 6 bases. CDR3 length: 15 amino acids. V was cut by 3 bases and J by 3 bases, with 12 bases left in between. The germline gives CDR1 MDHEN, CDR2 SYDVKM. CDR3 nucleotides: TGTGCCAGCAGTTTTCGGACAGTCGTCAATCAGCCCCAGCATTTT. Amino acid sequence: CASSFRTVVNQPQHF.

This clonotype was counted a few times. V usage is TRBV29-1 and J usage is TRBJ2-6; no clear D gene. V was pared by 6 bases and J by 2 bases, with 11 bases between. The V gene's germline CDR1 is SQVTM and CDR2 ANQGSEA. This CDR3 region has 14 residues. Here the CDR3 reads CSVKARAGANVLTF. CDR3 bases: TGCAGCGTGAAAGCTAGGGCTGGGGCCAACGTCCTGACTTTC.